The 14 T cell receptor beta chains below all came from one sample that was sequenced in a study of cytotoxic CD8 clonotypes in ibrutinib-treated CLL. Measured with immunoSEQ multiplex PCR; TCRdb has only the in-frame clones, and not every one. The data hold 150,000 to 200,000 clones, with about 72% observed a single time. The sample in question was PBMCs, obtained after 24 months of ibrutinib treatment. The receptors come from a human donor with chronic lymphocytic leukemia.

This clone was observed once. This chain links TRBV10-2 with TRBJ2-7; no firm D call. Trimming shortened V by 6 bases and J by 7 bases, and 10 bases separated the two germline ends. CDR1 is WSHSY and CDR2 is SAAADI in the germline V gene. This CDR3 has 11 residues. The CDR3, as DNA: TGCGCCAGCAGGGAGCCGGGTGAGCAGTACTTC. Amino acids: CASREPGEQYF.

The chain recombines TRBV7-2 with TRBJ2-3; 9 nucleotides align to TRBD2. Per the germline V gene, CDR1 is SGHTA and CDR2 is FQGNSA. The CDR3 length is 16 residues. Trimming cost V 5 bases and J 0 bases; bases outside gene matches: 6. The CDR3 sequence: CASSLVAGVSTDTQYF. CDR3 DNA sequence: TGTGCCAGCAGCCTTGTAGCGGGGGTTAGCACAGATACGCAGTATTTT.

This chain uses TRBV5-3 with TRBJ2-5; 8 positions match TRBD2. Being an ORF, TRBV5-3 has a function that is uncertain. The CDR3 extends over 15 amino acids. V gave up 4 bases and J gave up 5 bases; unmatched junction bases: 10. The CDR3 bases are TGTGCCAGAAGCCAAGTACGGGGGGGAAAGGAGACCCAGTACTTC. Translated, it gives CARSQVRGGKETQYF.

V usage is TRBV6-5 and J usage is TRBJ2-5; D is possibly TRBD1 (6 bases). CDR1 and CDR2 (germline): MNHEY, SVGAGI. This CDR3 has 14 amino acids. V was cut by 6 bases and J by 2 bases, with 13 bases left in between. CDR3 in amino acids: CASRRGTPQETQYF. The CDR3 coding sequence is TGTGCCAGCAGGAGGGGGACCCCGCAAGAGACCCAGTACTTC.

The chain combines TRBV19 with TRBJ2-5; no definite D call. V gave up 5 bases and J gave up 2 bases, with 9 bases separating them. Germline V gives CDR1 LNHDA, CDR2 SQIVND (reference sequence). The CDR3 sequence is 13 residues long. The CDR3 region is CASSSQRQETQYF. DNA of the CDR3: TGTGCCAGTAGTTCCCAGCGACAAGAGACCCAGTACTTC.

The chain joins TRBV25-1 to TRBJ1-5, with 11 positions matching TRBD1. Germline lookup yields CDR1 MGHDK and CDR2 SYGVNS. The CDR3 covers 15 residues. Losses at the gene ends were 4 bases for V and 5 bases for J; bases not matched to a gene: 4. The CDR3 sequence is CASSARTGGDQPQHF. For the CDR3, the DNA is TGTGCCAGCAGTGCGCGGACAGGGGGCGATCAGCCCCAGCATTTT.

The V and J genes are TRBV19 and TRBJ2-1; possibly TRBD2 for D (6 bases). Germline V gives CDR1 LNHDA, CDR2 SQIVND (reference sequence). The ends were cut back, 6 bases at V and 9 bases at J, with 18 bases in the middle. CDR3 size: 14 residues. This CDR3 is CASRLAVPGGEQFF. Here the CDR3 DNA reads TGTGCCAGTAGGTTAGCGGTCCCCGGGGGTGAGCAGTTCTTC.

This clone has only a few counts. The V and J genes are TRBV11-2 and TRBJ1-2; the D gene is possibly TRBD1 (5 bases). This CDR3 is built from 15 residues. Germline V CDR1 and CDR2: SGHAT, FQNNGV. The V end lost 4 bases, the J end lost 6 bases, and 18 bases lay between the germline ends. The CDR3 loop reads CASSSPGPGPHGYTF. CDR3 bases: TGTGCCAGCAGCTCTCCGGGACCCGGGCCCCATGGCTACACCTTC.

The chain couples TRBV11-2 to TRBJ1-1; D may be TRBD1 (5 bases). The CDR3 consists of 14 residues. Germline V CDR1 and CDR2: SGHAT, FQNNGV. V lost 5 bases to trimming and J lost 8 bases, with 18 bases between them. As DNA, the CDR3 is TGTGCCAGCAGCCCACGTACGGGGCGGGGGGAAGCTTTCTTT. The encoded protein is CASSPRTGRGEAFF. The full variable domain, completed using reference TRBV11-2 and TRBJ1-1, is EAGVAQSPRYKIIEKRQSVAFWCNPISGHATLYWYQQILGQGPKLLIQFQNNGVVDDSQLPKDRFSAERLKGVDSTLKIQPAKLEDSAVYLCASSPRTGRGEAFFGQGTRLTVV.

This chain connects TRBV5-8 to TRBJ1-1; maybe TRBD1 (5 bases). This CDR3 contains 14 residues. Germline CDR1 is SGHTS and CDR2 is YDEGEE. Trimming removed 2 bases from V and 5 bases from J, with 13 bases in between. CDR3 loop: CASSFLGGRTEAFF. CDR3 DNA: TGTGCCAGCAGCTTCCTGGGGGGAAGGACTGAAGCTTTCTTT. Based on the CDR3 plus reference TRBV5-8 and TRBJ1-1, the full variable domain is EAGVTQSPTHLIKTRGQQATLRCSPISGHTSVYWYQQALGLGLQFLLWYDEGEERNRGNFPPRFSGRQFPNYSSELNVNALELEDSALYLCASSFLGGRTEAFFGQGTRLTVV.

The rearrangement joins TRBV27 to TRBJ2-1; D not resolved. Between the trimmed V and J ends, which lost 8 bases and 3 bases, there was a span of 20 bases. CDR1 MNHEY and CDR2 SMNVEV come from the germline V gene (reference sequence). The CDR3 length is 16 residues. Here the CDR3 reads CASWFGRVWDYNEQFF. The CDR3 nucleotides are TGTGCCAGCTGGTTCGGGCGAGTCTGGGACTACAATGAGCAGTTCTTC.

This clone was counted a single time. V gene TRBV6-5 combines with J gene TRBJ2-2, with D possibly being TRBD1 (5 bases). Trimming removed 0 bases at V and 4 bases at J, with 12 bases between. The CDR3 is 16 residues long. CDR1 MNHEY and CDR2 SVGAGI come from the germline V gene. CDR3 bases: TGTGCCAGCAGTTACTCGGGGCTAGTGGCCACCGGGGAGCTGTTTTTT. Amino acid sequence: CASSYSGLVATGELFF.

The V gene is TRBV6-5, the J gene TRBJ1-2; 9 nucleotides line up with TRBD1. The CDR3 has 13 amino acids. Trimming at V came to 4 bases and at J to 6 bases, leaving 3 bases not matched to a gene. Germline CDR1 reads MNHEY; CDR2 reads SVGAGI. CDR3 DNA sequence: TGTGCCAGCAGTTGGACAGGGGAGCATGGCTACACCTTC. Amino acids: CASSWTGEHGYTF.

This chain connects TRBV27 to TRBJ2-1; 10 nucleotides agree with TRBD1. In germline, CDR1 is MNHEY, CDR2 SMNVEV (reference sequence). V shed 2 bases, J shed 6 bases, and the junction held 10 bases outside the gene matches. The CDR3 totals 17 residues. The CDR3 DNA reads as TGTGCCAGCAGTTTAGGTATCCGAGACAGGGGGCGCAATGAGCAGTTCTTC. This encodes CASSLGIRDRGRNEQFF.